The entry below gives a single TCR beta chain sequence along with its context. Its antigen is currently unknown. The data belong to a study of T-cell memory formation after mild COVID-19. About the study: TCR clusters largely stayed donor specific. Findings and caveats of the study: A second wave expanding day 15 to 37 was CD4+-biased; contracting clones were balanced.

CDR3 length equals 14 residues. Trimming left V 0 bases short and J 1 base short, with 6 bases between. The germline V gene encodes CDR1 SEHNR and CDR2 FQNEAQ (reference sequence). Constant-segment primers were used for 5'RACE, and the resulting TCR alpha and TCR beta cDNA libraries carried sample barcodes and UMIs. TCRdb called the 5' RACE reads again in MiXCR, with one record for every CDR3 protein. Among hundreds of thousands of distinct CDR3 sequences, just under 20% were seen once, and the ten largest hold around 20%. This TCR was sampled from a young man who had mild COVID-19 (a few samples of this study predate the infection). Cell type and time point are not known. Sequenced material: PBMCs or a T cell subset sorted from them (not recorded which). The genes are TRBV7-9 and TRBJ1-1; D unclear. The CDR3 loop reads CASSLAQSNTEAFF. The CDR3 DNA reads TGTGCCAGCAGCTTAGCCCAGTCGAACACTGAAGCTTTCTTT.